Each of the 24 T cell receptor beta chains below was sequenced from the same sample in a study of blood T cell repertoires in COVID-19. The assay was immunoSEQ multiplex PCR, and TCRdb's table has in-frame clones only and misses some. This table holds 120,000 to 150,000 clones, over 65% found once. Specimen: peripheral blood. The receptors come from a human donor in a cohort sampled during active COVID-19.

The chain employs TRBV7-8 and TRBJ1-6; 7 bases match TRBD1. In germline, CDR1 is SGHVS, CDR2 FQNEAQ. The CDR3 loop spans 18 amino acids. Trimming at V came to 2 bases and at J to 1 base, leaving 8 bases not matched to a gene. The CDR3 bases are TGTGCCAGCAGCTTACGTGTGGACAGGCGATCCTATAATTCACCCCTCCACTTT. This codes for CASSLRVDRRSYNSPLHF.

CDR3 DNA sequence: TGCGCCAGCAGGGGAGGGGACACTGAAGCTTTCTTT. Its translation: CASRGGDTEAFF. V usage is TRBV10-1 and J usage is TRBJ1-1, with D perhaps matching TRBD1 (5 bases). This CDR3 spans 12 amino acids. The germline V gene has CDR1 WNHNN and CDR2 SYGVQD (reference sequence). Trimming took off 6 bases at V and 3 bases at J, with 8 bases between the two ends.

This chain's CDR3 is CASSMQENQPQHF. The CDR3 DNA reads as TGTGCCAGTAGTATGCAAGAGAATCAGCCCCAGCATTTT. This chain connects TRBV19 to TRBJ1-5; D ambiguous. The CDR3 contains 13 residues. V lost 3 bases, J lost 4 bases, and 7 bases lay in between. Per the germline V gene, CDR1 is LNHDA and CDR2 is SQIVND (reference sequence).

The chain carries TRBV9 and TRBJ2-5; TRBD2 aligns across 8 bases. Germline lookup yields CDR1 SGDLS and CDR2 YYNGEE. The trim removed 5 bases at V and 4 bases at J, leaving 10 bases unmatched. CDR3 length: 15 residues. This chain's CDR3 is CASSAGGSLTETQYF. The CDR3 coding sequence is TGTGCCAGCAGTGCGGGGGGCTCATTGACAGAGACCCAGTACTTC.

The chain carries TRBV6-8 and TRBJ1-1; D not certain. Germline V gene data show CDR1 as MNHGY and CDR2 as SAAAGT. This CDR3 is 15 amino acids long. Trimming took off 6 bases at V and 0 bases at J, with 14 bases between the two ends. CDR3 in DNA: TGTGCCAGCAGAGCCACCGGGATAATGAACACTGAAGCTTTCTTT. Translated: CASRATGIMNTEAFF.

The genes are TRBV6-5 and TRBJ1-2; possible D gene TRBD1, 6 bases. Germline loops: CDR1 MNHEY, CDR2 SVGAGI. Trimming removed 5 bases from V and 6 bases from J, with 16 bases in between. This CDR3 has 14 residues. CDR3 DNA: TGTGCCAGCAGTACAGGGATGGGTCGGGATGGCTACACCTTC. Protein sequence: CASSTGMGRDGYTF.

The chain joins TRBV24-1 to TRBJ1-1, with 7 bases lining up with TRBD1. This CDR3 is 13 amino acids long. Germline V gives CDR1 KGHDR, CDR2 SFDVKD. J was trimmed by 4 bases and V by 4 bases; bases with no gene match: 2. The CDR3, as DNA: TGTGCCACCAGTGAGGCAGGGGGCACTGAAGCTTTCTTT. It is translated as CATSEAGGTEAFF.

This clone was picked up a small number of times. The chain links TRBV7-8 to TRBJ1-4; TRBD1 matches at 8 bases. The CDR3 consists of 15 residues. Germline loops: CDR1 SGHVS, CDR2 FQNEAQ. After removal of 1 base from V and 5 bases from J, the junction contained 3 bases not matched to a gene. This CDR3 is CASSLEDRANEKLFF. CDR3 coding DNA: TGTGCCAGCAGCTTAGAGGACAGGGCGAATGAAAAACTGTTTTTT.

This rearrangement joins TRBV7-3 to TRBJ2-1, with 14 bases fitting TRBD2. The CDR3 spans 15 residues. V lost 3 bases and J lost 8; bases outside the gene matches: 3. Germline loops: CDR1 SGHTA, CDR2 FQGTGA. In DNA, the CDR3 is TGTGCCAGCAGCTTCGGGACTAGCGGGAGCGATGAGCAGTTCTTC. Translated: CASSFGTSGSDEQFF.

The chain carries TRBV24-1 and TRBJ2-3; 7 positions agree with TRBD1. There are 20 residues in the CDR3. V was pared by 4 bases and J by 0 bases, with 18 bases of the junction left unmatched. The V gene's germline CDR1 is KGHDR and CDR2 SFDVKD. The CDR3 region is CATSDSLPRQGHSSTDTQYF. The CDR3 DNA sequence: TGTGCCACCAGTGACTCTCTCCCGAGACAGGGTCATTCTAGCACAGATACGCAGTATTTT.

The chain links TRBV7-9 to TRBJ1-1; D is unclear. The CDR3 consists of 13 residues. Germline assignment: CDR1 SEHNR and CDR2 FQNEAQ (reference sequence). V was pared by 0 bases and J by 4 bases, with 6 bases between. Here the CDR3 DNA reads TGTGCCAGCAGCTTAGCTAGTACCACTGAAGCTTTCTTT. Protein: CASSLASTTEAFF.

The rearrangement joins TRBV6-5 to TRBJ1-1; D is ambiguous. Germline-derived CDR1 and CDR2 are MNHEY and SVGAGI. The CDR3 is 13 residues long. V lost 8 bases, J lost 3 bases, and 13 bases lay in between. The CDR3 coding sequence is TGTGCCAGCGACACAGCCGTAGACACTGAAGCTTTCTTT. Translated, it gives CASDTAVDTEAFF.

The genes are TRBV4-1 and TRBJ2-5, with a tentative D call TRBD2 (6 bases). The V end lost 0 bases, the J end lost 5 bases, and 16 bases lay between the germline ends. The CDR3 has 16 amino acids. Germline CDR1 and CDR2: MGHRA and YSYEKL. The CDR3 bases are TGCGCCAGCAGCCAAGATCTAAGGGCGGGATTGGAGACCCAGTACTTC. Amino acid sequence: CASSQDLRAGLETQYF.

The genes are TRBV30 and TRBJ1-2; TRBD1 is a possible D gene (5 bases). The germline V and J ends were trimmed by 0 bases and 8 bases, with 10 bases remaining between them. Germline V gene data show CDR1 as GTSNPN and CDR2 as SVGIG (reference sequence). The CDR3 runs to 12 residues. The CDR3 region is CAWSVRGSGYTF. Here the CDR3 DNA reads TGTGCCTGGAGTGTAAGGGGAAGCGGCTACACCTTC.

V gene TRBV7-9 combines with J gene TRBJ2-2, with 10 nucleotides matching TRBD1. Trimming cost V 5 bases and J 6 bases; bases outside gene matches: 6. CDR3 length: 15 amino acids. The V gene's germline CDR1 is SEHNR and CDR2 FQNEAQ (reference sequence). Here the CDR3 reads CASSPGTGEPGELFF. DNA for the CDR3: TGTGCCAGCAGCCCAGGGACAGGGGAACCCGGGGAGCTGTTTTTT.

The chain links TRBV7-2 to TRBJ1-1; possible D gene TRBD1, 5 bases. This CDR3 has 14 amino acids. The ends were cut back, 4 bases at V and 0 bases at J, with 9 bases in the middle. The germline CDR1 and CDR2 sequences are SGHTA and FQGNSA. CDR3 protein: CASSSTTVNTEAFF. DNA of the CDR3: TGTGCCAGCAGCTCGACGACAGTGAACACTGAAGCTTTCTTT.

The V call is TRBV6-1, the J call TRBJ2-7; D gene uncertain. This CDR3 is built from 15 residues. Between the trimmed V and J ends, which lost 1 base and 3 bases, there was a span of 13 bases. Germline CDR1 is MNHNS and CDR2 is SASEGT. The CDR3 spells CASSEESSYNYEQYV. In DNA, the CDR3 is TGTGCCAGCAGTGAAGAAAGTAGCTATAACTACGAGCAGTACGTC.

The CDR3 loop reads CASSWRSTDTQYF. CDR3 nucleotide sequence: TGTGCCAGCAGTTGGAGGAGCACAGATACGCAGTATTTT. The chain recombines TRBV27 with TRBJ2-3; the D gene is possibly TRBD2 (5 bases). The CDR3 is made up of 13 amino acids. The germline gives CDR1 MNHEY, CDR2 SMNVEV (reference sequence). The germline V and J ends were trimmed by 4 bases and 0 bases, with 5 bases remaining between them.

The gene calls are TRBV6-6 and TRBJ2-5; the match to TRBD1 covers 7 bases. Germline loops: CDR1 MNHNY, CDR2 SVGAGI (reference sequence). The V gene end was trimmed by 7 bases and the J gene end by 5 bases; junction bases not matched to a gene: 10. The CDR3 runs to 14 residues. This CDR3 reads CASTYRGRAETQYF. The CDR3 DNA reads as TGTGCCAGCACCTACAGGGGCCGCGCGGAGACCCAGTACTTC.

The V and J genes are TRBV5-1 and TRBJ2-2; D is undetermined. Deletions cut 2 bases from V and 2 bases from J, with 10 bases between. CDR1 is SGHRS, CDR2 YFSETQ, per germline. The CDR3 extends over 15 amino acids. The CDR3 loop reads CASSFSLSNTGELFF. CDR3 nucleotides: TGCGCCAGCAGCTTTTCACTCTCTAACACCGGGGAGCTGTTTTTT.

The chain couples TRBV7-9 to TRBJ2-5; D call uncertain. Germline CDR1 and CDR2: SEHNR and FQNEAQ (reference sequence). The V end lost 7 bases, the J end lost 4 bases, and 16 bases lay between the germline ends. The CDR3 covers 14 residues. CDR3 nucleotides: TGTGCCAGCACCGAGAGACTCGGCCCAGAGACCCAGTACTTC. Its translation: CASTERLGPETQYF.

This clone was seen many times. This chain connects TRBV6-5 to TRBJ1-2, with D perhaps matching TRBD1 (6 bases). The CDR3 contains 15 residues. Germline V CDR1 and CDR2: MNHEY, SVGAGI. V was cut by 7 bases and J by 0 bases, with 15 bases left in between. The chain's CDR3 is CASIWGTGSNYGYTF. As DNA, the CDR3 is TGTGCCAGCATCTGGGGCACAGGGTCTAACTATGGCTACACCTTC.

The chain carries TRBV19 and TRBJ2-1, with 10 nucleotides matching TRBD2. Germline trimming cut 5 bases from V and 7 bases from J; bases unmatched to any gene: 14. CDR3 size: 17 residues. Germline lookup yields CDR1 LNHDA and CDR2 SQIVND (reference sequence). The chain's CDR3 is CASSLDYLAGVLNEQFF. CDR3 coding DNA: TGTGCCAGTAGTCTTGACTATCTAGCGGGAGTTCTGAATGAGCAGTTCTTC.

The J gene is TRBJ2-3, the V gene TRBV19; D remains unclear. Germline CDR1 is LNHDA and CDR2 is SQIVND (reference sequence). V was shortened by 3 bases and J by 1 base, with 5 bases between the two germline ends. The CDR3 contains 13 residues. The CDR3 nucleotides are TGTGCCAGTAGTATTGGAGGCACAGATACGCAGTATTTT. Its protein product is CASSIGGTDTQYF.